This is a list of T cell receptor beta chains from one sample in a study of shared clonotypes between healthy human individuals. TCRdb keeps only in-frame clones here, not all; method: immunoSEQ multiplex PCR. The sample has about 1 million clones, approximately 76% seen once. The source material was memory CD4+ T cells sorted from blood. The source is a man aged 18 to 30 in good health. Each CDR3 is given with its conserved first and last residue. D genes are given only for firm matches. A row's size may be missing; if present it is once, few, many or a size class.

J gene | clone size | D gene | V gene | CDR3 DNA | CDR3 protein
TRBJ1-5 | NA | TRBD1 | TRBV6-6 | TGTGCCAGCAGTTACTCTGACAGGGGGGCAGGGCCCCAGCATTTT | CASSYSDRGAGPQHF
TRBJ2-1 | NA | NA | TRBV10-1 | TGCGCCAGCAGTGAGTCGGACCGAACCAATGAGCAGTTCTTC | CASSESDRTNEQFF
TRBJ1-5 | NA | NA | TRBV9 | TGTGCCAGCAGCGTAGGACTAGGGTTCAATCAGCCCCAGCATTTT | CASSVGLGFNQPQHF
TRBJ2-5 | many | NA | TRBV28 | TGTGCCAGCACCGCAGGGTTCCGAGAGACCCAGTACTTC | CASTAGFRETQYF
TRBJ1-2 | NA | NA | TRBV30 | TGTGCCTGGAGCCCCCTGCTAGGATGGGATGGCTACACCTTC | CAWSPLLGWDGYTF
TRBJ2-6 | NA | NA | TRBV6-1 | TGTGCCAGCAGTGTGAGTATGGGGGCCAACGTCCTGACTTTC | CASSVSMGANVLTF
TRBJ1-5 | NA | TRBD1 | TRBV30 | TGTGCCTGGAGTACAGGGGGCGGCGGCAATCAGCCCCAGCATTTT | CAWSTGGGGNQPQHF
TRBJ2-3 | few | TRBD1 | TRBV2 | TGTGCCAGCAGTCTTGCACAGGGGGCACGTACGCAGTATTTT | CASSLAQGARTQYF
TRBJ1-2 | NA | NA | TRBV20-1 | TGCAGTGCTACAGGGAACTATGGCTACACCTTC | CSATGNYGYTF
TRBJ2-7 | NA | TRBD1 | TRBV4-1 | TGCGCCAGCAGCCAATCGACAGGGGGGACCTACGAGCAGTACTTC | CASSQSTGGTYEQYF
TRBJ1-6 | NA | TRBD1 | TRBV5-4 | TGTGCCAGCAGCTCACGACAGGGAGGAAATTCACCCCTCCACTTT | CASSSRQGGNSPLHF
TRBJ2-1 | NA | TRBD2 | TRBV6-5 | TGTGCCAGCAGACTGACTAGCGGGGGGTCGAATGAGCAGTTCTTC | CASRLTSGGSNEQFF
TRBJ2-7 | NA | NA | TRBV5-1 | TGCGCCAGCAGCTTTTACGAGCAGTACTTC | CASSFYEQYF
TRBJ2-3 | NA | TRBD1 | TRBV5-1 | TGCGCCAGCAGCCCCGGGACAGGGGAAAGAACAGATACGCAGTATTTT | CASSPGTGERTDTQYF
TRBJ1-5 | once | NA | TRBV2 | TGTGCCAGCACTATACAGGGTTTCGGTCAGCCCCAGCATTTT | CASTIQGFGQPQHF
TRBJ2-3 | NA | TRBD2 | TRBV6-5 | TGTGCCAGCAGTTCATACGCGGGAGCAACAGATACGCAGTATTTT | CASSSYAGATDTQYF
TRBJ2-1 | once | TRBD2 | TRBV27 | TGTGCCAGCAGTCCCCTTGGGACTAGCGGGGACAATGAGCAGTTCTTC | CASSPLGTSGDNEQFF
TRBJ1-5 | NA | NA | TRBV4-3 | TGCGCCAGCAGCCAAGACGGGAATCAGCCCCAGCATTTT | CASSQDGNQPQHF
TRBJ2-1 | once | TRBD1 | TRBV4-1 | TGCGCCAGCAGCCAAGATGCGGACAGGGGGAACAATGAGCAGTTCTTC | CASSQDADRGNNEQFF
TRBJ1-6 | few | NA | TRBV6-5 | TGTGCCAGCAGCTACACGGAGAATTCACCCCTCCACTTT | CASSYTENSPLHF
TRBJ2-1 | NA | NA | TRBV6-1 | TGTGCCAGCATCTTGTACAATGAGCAGTTCTTC | CASILYNEQFF
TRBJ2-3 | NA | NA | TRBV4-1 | TGCGCCAGCAGCCGCCGGGACCCCACAGATACGCAGTATTTT | CASSRRDPTDTQYF
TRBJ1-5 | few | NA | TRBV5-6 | TGTGCCAGCAGCAAGTACGTGCGCACAAGTCGTTTTCAGCCCCAGCATTTT | CASSKYVRTSRFQPQHF
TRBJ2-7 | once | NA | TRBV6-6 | TGTGCCAGCAGGGAGGGACAGATCCTTGGGGAGCAGTACTTC | CASREGQILGEQYF
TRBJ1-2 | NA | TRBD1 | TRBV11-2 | TGTGCCAGCAGCGTGACAGGGGACTATGGCTACACCTTC | CASSVTGDYGYTF
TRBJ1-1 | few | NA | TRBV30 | TGTGCCTGGAGTGTTGGAACTGAAGCTTTCTTT | CAWSVGTEAFF
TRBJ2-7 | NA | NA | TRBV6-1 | TGTGCCAGCAGTGAGGGCAGGGTAATAGACGAGCAGTACTTC | CASSEGRVIDEQYF
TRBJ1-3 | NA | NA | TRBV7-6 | TGTGCCAGCAGCTTGGGGGTCCCGAGCTCTGGAAACACCATATATTTT | CASSLGVPSSGNTIYF
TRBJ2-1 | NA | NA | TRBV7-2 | TGTGCCAGCAGCTCCCCGCTAGGTTCCTACAATGAGCAGTTCTTC | CASSSPLGSYNEQFF
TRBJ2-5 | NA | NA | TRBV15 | TGTGCCACCAGCAGAGGCCTACTTGCCCACCAAGAGACCCAGTACTTC | CATSRGLLAHQETQYF
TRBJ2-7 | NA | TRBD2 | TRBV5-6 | TGTGCCAGCAGCCAAACCGGGACTAGGGTCGAGCAGTACTTC | CASSQTGTRVEQYF
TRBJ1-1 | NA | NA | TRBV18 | TGTGCCAGCTCTCCTATACAGGGAGAAACTGAAGCTTTCTTT | CASSPIQGETEAFF
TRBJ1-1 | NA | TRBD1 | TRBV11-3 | TGTGCCAGCAGCCCGGGACAGGGGCAGGGAGTGAACACTGAAGCTTTCTTT | CASSPGQGQGVNTEAFF
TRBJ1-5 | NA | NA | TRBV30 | TGTGCCTGGACGCCCGATAGCAATCAGCCCCAGCATTTT | CAWTPDSNQPQHF
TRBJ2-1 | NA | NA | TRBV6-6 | TGTGCCAGCAGCCCTTCTGTAGGGTGGTTCTTC | CASSPSVGWFF
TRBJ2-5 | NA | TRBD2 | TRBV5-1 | TGCGCCAGCAGCTTGGATACTAGCGGGAGGTACCAAGAGACCCAGTACTTC | CASSLDTSGRYQETQYF
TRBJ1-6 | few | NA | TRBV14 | TGTGCCAGCGCACGGATTGGAAATTCACCCCTCCACTTT | CASARIGNSPLHF
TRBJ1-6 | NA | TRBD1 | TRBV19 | TGTGCCAGTCGAAGAATAACAGGGGAAGGTTCACCCCTCCACTTT | CASRRITGEGSPLHF
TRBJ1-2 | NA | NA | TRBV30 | TGTGCCTGGAGTGTTCTGACGGGCTATGGCTACACCTTC | CAWSVLTGYGYTF
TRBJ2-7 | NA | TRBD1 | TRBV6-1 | TGTGCCAGCAGGTACAGGGGGAGGCTCGAGCAGTACTTC | CASRYRGRLEQYF
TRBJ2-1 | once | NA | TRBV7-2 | TGTGCCAGCAGCTTAGGATCACAGGGTGTCAATGAGCAGTTCTTC | CASSLGSQGVNEQFF
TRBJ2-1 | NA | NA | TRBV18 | TGTGCCAGCTCTACCACTGCCTCCTACAATGAGCAGTTCTTC | CASSTTASYNEQFF
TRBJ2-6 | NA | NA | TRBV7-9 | TGTGCCAGCAGTCGTACCGGCTCTGGGGCCAACGTCCTGACTTTC | CASSRTGSGANVLTF